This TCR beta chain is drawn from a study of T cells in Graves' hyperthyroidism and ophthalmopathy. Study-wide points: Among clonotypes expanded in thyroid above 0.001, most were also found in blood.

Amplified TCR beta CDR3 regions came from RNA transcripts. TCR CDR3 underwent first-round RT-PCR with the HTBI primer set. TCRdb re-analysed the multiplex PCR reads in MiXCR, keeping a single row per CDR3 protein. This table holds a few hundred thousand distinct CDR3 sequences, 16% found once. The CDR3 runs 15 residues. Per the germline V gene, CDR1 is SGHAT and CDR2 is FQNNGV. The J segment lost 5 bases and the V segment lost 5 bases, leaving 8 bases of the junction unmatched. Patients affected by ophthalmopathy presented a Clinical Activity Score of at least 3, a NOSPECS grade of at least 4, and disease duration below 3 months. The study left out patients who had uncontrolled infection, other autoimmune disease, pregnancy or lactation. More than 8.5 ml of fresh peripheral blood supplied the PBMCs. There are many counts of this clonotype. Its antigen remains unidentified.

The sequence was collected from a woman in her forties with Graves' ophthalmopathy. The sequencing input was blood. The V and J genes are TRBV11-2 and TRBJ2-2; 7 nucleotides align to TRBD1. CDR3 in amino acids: CASSPMTGITGELFF. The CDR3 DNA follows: TGTGCCAGCAGCCCGATGACAGGGATTACCGGGGAGCTGTTTTTT.